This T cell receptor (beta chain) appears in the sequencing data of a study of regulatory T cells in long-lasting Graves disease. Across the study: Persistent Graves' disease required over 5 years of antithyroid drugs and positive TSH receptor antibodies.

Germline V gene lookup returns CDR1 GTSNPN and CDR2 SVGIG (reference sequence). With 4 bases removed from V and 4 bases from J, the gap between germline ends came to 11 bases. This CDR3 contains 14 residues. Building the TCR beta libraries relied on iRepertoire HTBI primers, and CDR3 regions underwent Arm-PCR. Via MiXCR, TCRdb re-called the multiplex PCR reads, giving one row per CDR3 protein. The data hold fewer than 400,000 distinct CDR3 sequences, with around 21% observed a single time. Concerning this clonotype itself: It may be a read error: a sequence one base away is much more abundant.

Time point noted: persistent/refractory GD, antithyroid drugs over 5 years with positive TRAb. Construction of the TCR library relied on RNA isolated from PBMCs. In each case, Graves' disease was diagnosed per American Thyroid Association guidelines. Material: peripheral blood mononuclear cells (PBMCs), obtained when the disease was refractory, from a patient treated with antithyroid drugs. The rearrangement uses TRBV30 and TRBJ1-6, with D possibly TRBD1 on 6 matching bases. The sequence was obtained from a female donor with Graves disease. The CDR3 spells CAWIGGSYNSPLHF. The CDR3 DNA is TGTGCCTGGATAGGGGGTTCGTATAATTCACCCCTCCACTTT.